These T cell receptor beta chains were read from a single sample in a study of blood T cell repertoires in COVID-19. Only in-frame clones appear in the TCRdb table, and some are missing; sequencing was by immunoSEQ multiplex PCR. The profile covers some 89,000 clones, with about 83% appearing a single time and less than 20% taken by the ten largest. The sequenced material came from peripheral blood. The receptors here all came from a human donor in a cohort sampled during active COVID-19. Both conserved end residues are part of each CDR3. A D gene is named only where the DNA matches it firmly. Clone size appears in some rows only: once, few, many, or a class for an expanded clone.

V	D	J	size	DNA	CDR3
TRBV10-1	TRBD1	TRBJ1-2	-	TGCGCCAGCAGTGCCACCGGGACAGGGGAAAATGGCTACACCTTC	CASSATGTGENGYTF
TRBV7-3	-	TRBJ2-1	-	TGTGCCAGCAGCTTATACGAGGGCAGCTCCTACAATGAGCAGTTCTTC	CASSLYEGSSYNEQFF
TRBV5-4	-	TRBJ1-3	-	TGTGCCAGCAGCTCTGGGGTTGGGGCCTCGGGAAACACCATATATTTT	CASSSGVGASGNTIYF
TRBV3-1/TRBV3-2	TRBD1	TRBJ1-1	-	TGTGCCAGCAGCCAGGGACAGGACATCACTGAAGCTTTCTTT	CASSQGQDITEAFF
TRBV3-1/TRBV3-2	-	TRBJ1-1	-	TGTGCCAGCAGCCCCTCCGGGGGGGCTGAAGCTTTCTTT	CASSPSGGAEAFF
TRBV9	TRBD1	TRBJ1-4	-	TGTGCCAGCAGCGTAGCAACAGGGGGCGTTTTTGAAAAACTGTTTTTT	CASSVATGGVFEKLFF
TRBV7-3	TRBD2	TRBJ2-1	few	TGTGCCAGCAGCTTCGGGACTAGCGGGAGACGGGTGGGGAATGAGCAGTTCTTC	CASSFGTSGRRVGNEQFF
TRBV2	-	TRBJ2-1	-	TGTGCCAGCAGTGCGCGGGGACGCTCCTACAATGAGCAGTTCTTC	CASSARGRSYNEQFF
TRBV2	TRBD1	TRBJ1-4	-	TGTGCCAGCAGTTACAGGGGAGGTCACGAAAAACTGTTTTTT	CASSYRGGHEKLFF
TRBV6-5	-	TRBJ1-2	-	TGTGCCAGCAGTAGAGACAGGATCTATGGCTACACCTTC	CASSRDRIYGYTF
TRBV14	-	TRBJ2-7	-	TGTGCCAGCAGCCAAGTTAGCCTCTACGAGCAGTACTTC	CASSQVSLYEQYF
TRBV7-2	-	TRBJ1-1	-	TGTGCCAGCAGCTCCTACAGGGCCTCTGAAGCTTTCTTT	CASSSYRASEAFF
TRBV9	-	TRBJ2-3	-	TGTGCCAGCAGCGTAAGGGACTTCACAGATACGCAGTATTTT	CASSVRDFTDTQYF
TRBV14	-	TRBJ1-6	once	TGTGCCAGCAGCCTTTTAGGACAGCAAAATTCACCCCTCCACTTT	CASSLLGQQNSPLHF
TRBV28	TRBD1	TRBJ1-2	-	TGTGCCAGCAGGGATTTGATAGGACAGGGGGTGTACTATGGCTACACCTTC	CASRDLIGQGVYYGYTF
TRBV3-1/TRBV3-2	TRBD2	TRBJ2-2	-	TGTGCCAGCAGCCAAGATGAACAAGCGGGAAGGTCGGCCGGGGAGCTGTTTTTT	CASSQDEQAGRSAGELFF
TRBV5-1	TRBD1	TRBJ2-6	-	TGCGCCAGCCAGGGGGACCTCAGCTCTGGGGCCAACGTCCTGACTTTC	CASQGDLSSGANVLTF
TRBV10-3	-	TRBJ1-4	-	TGTGCCATCAGTGCGACAATAGGCGGGTACGAAAAACTGTTTTTT	CAISATIGGYEKLFF
TRBV29-1	TRBD2	TRBJ2-1	-	TGCAGCGTTTATCGGTTTAGCGGGGCCTACAATGAGCAGTTCTTC	CSVYRFSGAYNEQFF
TRBV6-5	-	TRBJ1-1	-	TGTGCCAGCAGTTACTCCCGGCAGGGGTTTATTGAAGCTTTCTTT	CASSYSRQGFIEAFF
TRBV5-6	-	TRBJ1-1	-	TGTGCCAGCAGCTCCGAAGGGGTAGTAAGGCCATATGAAGCTTTCTTT	CASSSEGVVRPYEAFF
TRBV13	TRBD2	TRBJ2-1	once	TGTGCCAGCAGCTTGAGGGCGGGAGAAATGGACTACAATGAGCAGTTCTTC	CASSLRAGEMDYNEQFF
TRBV30	-	TRBJ2-1	-	TGTGCCTGGAGTGTACGGGGGGCGCGGTACAATGAGCAGTTCTTC	CAWSVRGARYNEQFF
TRBV18	-	TRBJ2-7	-	TGTGCCAGCTCACTTGACAGGGAGCAGTACTTC	CASSLDREQYF
TRBV7-2	-	TRBJ1-2	-	TGTGCCAGCAGCCCCGGGGGGCGGGGGGAGTATGGCTACACCTTC	CASSPGGRGEYGYTF
TRBV6-5	TRBD2	TRBJ2-3	-	TGTGCCAGCAGTTCGTCGACTAGCGGGGTCACAGATACGCAGTATTTT	CASSSSTSGVTDTQYF
TRBV4-3	-	TRBJ1-6	-	TGCGCCAGCAGCCAAGATTCGCCGAGCTCCTATAATTCACCCCTCCACTTT	CASSQDSPSSYNSPLHF
TRBV10-1	TRBD1	TRBJ2-3	once	TGCGCCAGCAGCGCTGACAGGGGCAACACAGATACGCAGTATTTT	CASSADRGNTDTQYF
TRBV7-2	TRBD2	TRBJ2-7	-	TGTGCCAGCAGCTCGCTTACCGGGACTAGCGGACTATACGAGCAGTACTTC	CASSSLTGTSGLYEQYF
TRBV6-1	TRBD2	TRBJ2-7	-	TGTGCCAGCAGTGACAGATCCTGGGGCGGGAGGTCCTACGAGCAGTACTTC	CASSDRSWGGRSYEQYF
TRBV28	TRBD1	TRBJ2-1	-	TGTGCCAGCAGTTTCGGGACAGGGAAGGTTGAGCAGTTCTTC	CASSFGTGKVEQFF
TRBV3-1/TRBV3-2	TRBD2	TRBJ2-1	-	TGTGCCAGCAGCCGATACCGGGATCGGGGGGGACCCTACAATGAGCAGTTCTTC	CASSRYRDRGGPYNEQFF
TRBV7-3	-	TRBJ2-1	-	TGTGCCAGCAGCTCCGGGACACTCGCCTACAATGAGCAGTTCTTC	CASSSGTLAYNEQFF
TRBV10-3	TRBD1	TRBJ1-2	once	TGTGCCATCACCGGGACAGACTATGGCTACACCTTC	CAITGTDYGYTF
TRBV6-1	TRBD2	TRBJ2-3	once	TGTGCCAGCAGTGAAGGGACTAGCGGGAGTGTAGATACGCAGTATTTT	CASSEGTSGSVDTQYF
TRBV29-1	TRBD1	TRBJ1-2	once	TGCAGCGTTGCACAGGGGGCGCTGGGCTACACCTTC	CSVAQGALGYTF
TRBV6-5	-	TRBJ1-1	-	TGTGCCAGCAGGGACGGGACTAACACTGAAGCTTTCTTT	CASRDGTNTEAFF
TRBV3-1/TRBV3-2	TRBD1	TRBJ2-2	-	TGTGCCAGCAGCCCCGGACAGGACACCGGGGAGCTGTTTTTT	CASSPGQDTGELFF
TRBV5-1	TRBD2	TRBJ2-2	-	TGCGCCAGCAGACAACCCGGCGGGAGGATAACCGGGGAGCTGTTTTTT	CASRQPGGRITGELFF
TRBV11-2	TRBD1	TRBJ1-2	-	TGTGCCAGCAGCTCAGGGACAGGGTATGACTATGGCTACACCTTC	CASSSGTGYDYGYTF
TRBV21-1	-	TRBJ2-3	-	TGTGCCAGCAGCAAAGCCGAACAGAACACAGATACGCAGTATTTT	CASSKAEQNTDTQYF
TRBV18	TRBD1	TRBJ1-3	-	TGTGCCAGCTCACGGGACAGGGACTCTGGAAACACCATATATTTT	CASSRDRDSGNTIYF
TRBV27	TRBD1	TRBJ2-1	-	TGTGCAGCGAGGGACAGGGGGTCTACCTACAATGAGCAGTTCTTC	CAARDRGSTYNEQFF
TRBV7-9	-	TRBJ1-1	-	TGTGCCAGCAAGCAGGGTTTTTGGACTGAAGCTTTCTTT	CASKQGFWTEAFF